These T cell receptor beta chains were read from a single sample in a study of response to subunit inactivated influenza vaccine. Each CDR3 protein is one row after TCRdb ran MiXCR on the RT-PCR reads. The sample includes around 760,000 distinct CDR3 sequences, about 15% of them seen just once. This material consisted of PBMCs from blood, taken less than 15 days before vaccination. These receptors all come from a man between 45 and 60 years old who received an inactivated influenza vaccine. The conserved cysteine and the conserved F or W are not part of the CDR3 here. A clone size is listed for some rows: how often the clone was seen (once, few, many), or a class if it is expanded.

few	TRBV6-5	TRBJ2-7	ASSYSMGGRALSDYEQY
.	TRBV7-8	TRBJ2-1	ASSPGGTAYNEQF
.	TRBV7-6	TRBJ2-1	ASSLLRTSGLGSEQF
few	TRBV20-1	TRBJ2-1	SARDLDRGRWNEQF
few	TRBV3-1	TRBJ1-1	ASSPGTYNTEAF
few	TRBV5-1	TRBJ1-1	ASSLDAWGGTEAF
many	TRBV3-1	TRBJ2-2	ASSPVYTTGELF
.	TRBV14	TRBJ2-3	ASSQHRDRALTDTQY
.	TRBV11-2	TRBJ2-2	ASSPPGGAAGELF
many	TRBV4-2	TRBJ1-5	ASSQVGRNQPQH
.	TRBV9	TRBJ2-3	ASSVRHSADTQY
few	TRBV5-1	TRBJ2-7	ASRSGNEQY
few	TRBV9	TRBJ2-7	ASSRGGLAAYEQY
few	TRBV27	TRBJ2-1	ASKLLGGGRQF
.	TRBV5-1	TRBJ1-2	ASSHHSNYGYT
few	TRBV6-2/TRBV6-3	TRBJ1-1	ASSYTTGQTEAF
.	TRBV9	TRBJ2-1	ASSALGGSSGAVSHNEQF
few	TRBV16	TRBJ2-7	ASSLPAGESSYEQY
few	TRBV4-2	TRBJ1-5	ASSQDVGEEQPQH
few	TRBV5-6	TRBJ2-7	ASSLISLQGSEQY
.	TRBV4-3	TRBJ2-3	ASSPGTRSTDTQY
many	TRBV4-1	TRBJ1-2	ASSQEWGGGYT
few	TRBV6-1	TRBJ1-1	ASSIQGSDTEAF
many	TRBV12-3/TRBV12-4	TRBJ1-5	ASSFSAGHQPQH
.	TRBV19	TRBJ2-7	ASSILVSNTYEQY
few	TRBV24-1	TRBJ2-5	ATSDGGRGTTGTQY
.	TRBV28	TRBJ2-7	ASSSRLAGKEEQY
many	TRBV7-9	TRBJ2-3	ASSITRTTLTDTQY
.	TRBV4-3	TRBJ2-5	ASSQDLRRSETQY
few	TRBV6-5	TRBJ2-1	ASSFATTSHGSYNEQF
few	TRBV14	TRBJ1-1	ASSPQDITEAF
many	TRBV5-1	TRBJ2-5	ASRPGTSGEETQY
.	TRBV12-3/TRBV12-4	TRBJ2-1	ASSGGWGRSYNEQF
.	TRBV3-1	TRBJ2-5	ASSPRLAGGTRMWETQY
few	TRBV12-3/TRBV12-4	TRBJ2-5	ASSFRQGARETQY
few	TRBV4-1	TRBJ2-1	ASSQFTGTGPRRRYNEQF
few	TRBV5-4	TRBJ2-5	ASSSEAQGEETQY
.	TRBV5-1	TRBJ2-3	ASSLAGHLTDTQY
.	TRBV30	TRBJ1-2	AWSPSGYGYT
few	TRBV29-1	TRBJ2-5	STGTGGLETQY
.	TRBV28	TRBJ1-1	ASSSTADNTEAF
few	TRBV6-1	TRBJ1-1	ASSVLGFTEAF
.	TRBV24-1	TRBJ2-1	ATRGKGPDNEQF
many	TRBV5-1	TRBJ2-3	ASSLRGRTDTQY
.	TRBV4-2	TRBJ2-5	ASSQAWDGQETQY
many	TRBV7-9	TRBJ2-3	ASSQDTENTQY
.	TRBV10-3	TRBJ2-1	AIREGLAEYNEQF
.	TRBV20-1	TRBJ2-7	SARRGSTYEQY
.	TRBV7-9	TRBJ2-2	ASTTGGTGELF
few	TRBV18	TRBJ2-2	ASSPTGTTNTGELF